A selection of T cell receptor beta chains follows, all from one sample in a study of T cell repertoires in cytomegalovirus infection. The antigens these receptors bind are not known. One entry per CDR3 protein, called by TCRdb with MiXCR from the reads. The sample includes about 890,000 distinct CDR3 sequences, 30% to 40% of them seen just once. This material consisted of cultured CD8+ T cells from PBMCs, taken from culture after CMV antigen stimulation. The receptors were gathered from a human donor in good health (CMV status not recorded). Some clones in this sample may be carry-over from other donors' samples. Each CDR3 is given with its conserved first and last residue. The D gene is left open where the match is weak. Rows may omit the clone size; those that give it use once, few, many or a size class.

abundance: NA; j_gene: TRBJ2-3; len: 18; v_gene: TRBV6-5; d_gene: TRBD2; CDR3nt: TGTGCCAGCAGTTACTTCCAGTGGACTAGCGGGGCAACAGATACGCAGTATTTT; CDR3aa: CASSYFQWTSGATDTQYF
abundance: NA; j_gene: TRBJ2-1; len: 17; v_gene: TRBV9; d_gene: NA; CDR3nt: TGTGCCAGCAGCCCGCATTTGGGACACCCCTCCTACAATGAGCAGTTCTTC; CDR3aa: CASSPHLGHPSYNEQFF
abundance: NA; j_gene: TRBJ1-1; len: 13; v_gene: TRBV27; d_gene: NA; CDR3nt: TGTGCCAGCAGTTGGGGGTCTGGTCTAGAAGCTTTCTTT; CDR3aa: CASSWGSGLEAFF
abundance: once; j_gene: TRBJ1-4; len: 16; v_gene: TRBV29-1; d_gene: NA; CDR3nt: TGCAGCGTTGAAGCGTTGAACCAAGGGCTTGGTGAAAAACTGTTTTTT; CDR3aa: CSVEALNQGLGEKLFF
abundance: few; j_gene: TRBJ2-2; len: 14; v_gene: TRBV20-1; d_gene: NA; CDR3nt: TGCAGTGCTAGAGGGACTGCTAGGGCCGGGGAGCTGTTTTTT; CDR3aa: CSARGTARAGELFF
abundance: many; j_gene: TRBJ1-2; len: 13; v_gene: TRBV7-2; d_gene: NA; CDR3nt: TGTGCCAGCAGCGACCTGGGCAGCTATGGCTACACCTTC; CDR3aa: CASSDLGSYGYTF
abundance: NA; j_gene: TRBJ1-1; len: 12; v_gene: TRBV24-1; d_gene: NA; CDR3nt: TGTGCCACCAGGGCAGCGGGGACTGAAGCTTTCTTT; CDR3aa: CATRAAGTEAFF
abundance: NA; j_gene: TRBJ1-2; len: 14; v_gene: TRBV19; d_gene: TRBD1; CDR3nt: TGTGCCAGTAGTCTACTGACAGGGTGGGACCGCTACACCTTC; CDR3aa: CASSLLTGWDRYTF
abundance: NA; j_gene: TRBJ2-5; len: 13; v_gene: TRBV2; d_gene: TRBD2; CDR3nt: TGTGCCAGCATGATAGCGGGGGAAGAGACCCAGTACTTC; CDR3aa: CASMIAGEETQYF
abundance: few; j_gene: TRBJ2-3; len: 14; v_gene: TRBV6-6; d_gene: NA; CDR3nt: TGTGCCAGCATTAACAGGGTGGTTACAGATACGCAGTATTTT; CDR3aa: CASINRVVTDTQYF
abundance: NA; j_gene: TRBJ2-5; len: 15; v_gene: TRBV28; d_gene: NA; CDR3nt: TGTGCCAGCAGTTTCGGCCCGGTTGAGTTAGAGACCCAGTACTTC; CDR3aa: CASSFGPVELETQYF
abundance: NA; j_gene: TRBJ1-2; len: 12; v_gene: TRBV7-4; d_gene: NA; CDR3nt: TGTGCCAGCAGCTTAGGGGCAGATGACTACACCTTC; CDR3aa: CASSLGADDYTF
abundance: few; j_gene: TRBJ1-3; len: 13; v_gene: TRBV28; d_gene: NA; CDR3nt: TGTGCCAGCAGTTTTGAATCTGGAAACACCATATATTTT; CDR3aa: CASSFESGNTIYF
abundance: NA; j_gene: TRBJ1-1; len: 14; v_gene: TRBV7-9; d_gene: NA; CDR3nt: TGTGCCAGCAGCTTACTCAGGCTGAACACTGAAGCTTTCTTT; CDR3aa: CASSLLRLNTEAFF
abundance: NA; j_gene: TRBJ2-3; len: 16; v_gene: TRBV7-9; d_gene: NA; CDR3nt: TGTGCCAGCAGCTTAATCGCGGAATCCTACACAGATACGCAGTATTTT; CDR3aa: CASSLIAESYTDTQYF
abundance: many; j_gene: TRBJ2-1; len: 16; v_gene: TRBV11-3; d_gene: TRBD1; CDR3nt: TGTGCCAGCAGCTCGGCAGGGGGCGAGGGCTACAATGAGCAGTTCTTC; CDR3aa: CASSSAGGEGYNEQFF
abundance: few; j_gene: TRBJ2-5; len: 15; v_gene: TRBV7-9; d_gene: NA; CDR3nt: TGTGCCAGCAGCTCCTTACGGGACGACCAAGAGACCCAGTACTTC; CDR3aa: CASSSLRDDQETQYF
abundance: NA; j_gene: TRBJ2-3; len: 18; v_gene: TRBV14; d_gene: NA; CDR3nt: TGTGCCAGCAGCCGGCGACTCTGGGCTGGGACGAAAACAGATACGCAGTATTTT; CDR3aa: CASSRRLWAGTKTDTQYF
abundance: few; j_gene: TRBJ2-2; len: 14; v_gene: TRBV6-2/TRBV6-3; d_gene: TRBD1; CDR3nt: TGTGCCAGCGAACAGGGGGATGGCACCGGGGAGCTGTTTTTT; CDR3aa: CASEQGDGTGELFF
abundance: few; j_gene: TRBJ2-2; len: 17; v_gene: TRBV28; d_gene: NA; CDR3nt: TGTGCCAGCAACACGCAGGTAGACCCGATGAACACCGGGGAGCTGTTTTTT; CDR3aa: CASNTQVDPMNTGELFF
abundance: NA; j_gene: TRBJ2-3; len: 19; v_gene: TRBV7-6; d_gene: TRBD1; CDR3nt: TGTGCCAGCAGCCCGGGACAGGGGACCCTCGGGTGGATCACAGATACGCAGTATTTT; CDR3aa: CASSPGQGTLGWITDTQYF
abundance: NA; j_gene: TRBJ2-2; len: 16; v_gene: TRBV4-3; d_gene: NA; CDR3nt: TGCGCCAGCAGCCAGGACACCGGGACACCAACCGGGGAGCTGTTTTTT; CDR3aa: CASSQDTGTPTGELFF
abundance: NA; j_gene: TRBJ2-1; len: 17; v_gene: TRBV5-1; d_gene: NA; CDR3nt: TGCGCCAGCAGCTGGGGGTCTACGGACCTCTTTTACAATGAGCAGTTCTTC; CDR3aa: CASSWGSTDLFYNEQFF
abundance: few; j_gene: TRBJ1-1; len: 15; v_gene: TRBV27; d_gene: TRBD1; CDR3nt: TGTGCCAGCAGTTTCTTGAGGGGGCAGAGCACTGAAGCTTTCTTT; CDR3aa: CASSFLRGQSTEAFF
abundance: NA; j_gene: TRBJ2-3; len: 15; v_gene: TRBV7-9; d_gene: NA; CDR3nt: TGTGCCAGCAGCGTAGCGGAGTCGATCACAGATACGCAGTATTTT; CDR3aa: CASSVAESITDTQYF
abundance: NA; j_gene: TRBJ1-1; len: 14; v_gene: TRBV7-9; d_gene: TRBD1; CDR3nt: TGTGCCAGCAGATTTGACAGGGGGAACACTGAAGCTTTCTTT; CDR3aa: CASRFDRGNTEAFF
abundance: NA; j_gene: TRBJ1-1; len: 15; v_gene: TRBV4-3; d_gene: TRBD1; CDR3nt: TGCGCCAGCAGCCCACCCGGGACAGGGAAACCTGAAGCTTTCTTT; CDR3aa: CASSPPGTGKPEAFF
abundance: NA; j_gene: TRBJ2-6; len: 14; v_gene: TRBV29-1; d_gene: NA; CDR3nt: TGCAGCGTTGGGGGGGACCCTGGGGCCAACGTCCTGACTTTC; CDR3aa: CSVGGDPGANVLTF
abundance: NA; j_gene: TRBJ2-6; len: 19; v_gene: TRBV23-1; d_gene: TRBD1; CDR3nt: TGCGCCAGCAGTCTTCGCCGGACAGGGCCAGGCTCTGGGGCCAACGTCCTGACTTTC; CDR3aa: CASSLRRTGPGSGANVLTF
abundance: many; j_gene: TRBJ2-5; len: 17; v_gene: TRBV7-6; d_gene: TRBD1; CDR3nt: TGTGCCAGCAGCTTTTTAGTACCTCAGGGGGCCCAAGAGACCCAGTACTTC; CDR3aa: CASSFLVPQGAQETQYF
abundance: many; j_gene: TRBJ1-5; len: 15; v_gene: TRBV12-3/TRBV12-4; d_gene: NA; CDR3nt: TGTGCCAGCAGTTTCGGGCAGTATAGCAATCAGCCCCAGCATTTT; CDR3aa: CASSFGQYSNQPQHF
abundance: NA; j_gene: TRBJ1-2; len: 21; v_gene: TRBV27; d_gene: TRBD1; CDR3nt: TGTGCCAGCAGTTTATCGCCTGAATTACAGGGGGCGGCCCAGGGTACCTATGGCTACACCTTC; CDR3aa: CASSLSPELQGAAQGTYGYTF
abundance: many; j_gene: TRBJ1-2; len: 14; v_gene: TRBV6-6; d_gene: NA; CDR3nt: TGTGCCAGCGGACCTGGGCAGTACCTCTATGGCTACACCTTC; CDR3aa: CASGPGQYLYGYTF
abundance: NA; j_gene: TRBJ2-7; len: 13; v_gene: TRBV19; d_gene: NA; CDR3nt: TGTGCCAGTAGTATAGGTCTCTCCTACGAGCAGTACTTC; CDR3aa: CASSIGLSYEQYF